This TCR beta chain was observed in a study of T-cell reconstitution after alpha-beta-depleted transplantation in children. Study-wide results and caveats: At one year after transplant, newly produced T cells mostly accounted for T-cell counts and diversity. Reportedly, roughly two months post-transplant, alpha-beta T cells arose from several hundred expanded graft clones.

The authors prepared the TCRbeta library with unique molecular identifiers. In TCRdb, the PCR reads were re-called with MiXCR into one record per CDR3 protein. Counted here are around 490,000 distinct CDR3 sequences, about an eighth occurring once; the ten biggest clones make up 14%. The CDR3 is 17 amino acids. The V and J ends lost 6 bases and 6 bases, in that order; junction bases with no gene match: 18. A remark on this clonotype: As yet, its antigen is unknown.

The sample here was PBMCs, mostly from graft donor cells, taken 180 days after TCRalphabeta/CD19-depleted stem cell transplant. The receptor was derived from a female patient between 2 and 15 years old who had a stem cell transplant for aplastic anemia, so the T cells may come from the graft donor. The chain links TRBV12-3 or TRBV12-4 to TRBJ2-3; 7 positions match TRBD2. CDR3 loop: CASRSLWLAESSDTQYF. The CDR3, as DNA: TGTGCCAGCAGATCCCTTTGGCTAGCGGAGTCCTCTGATACGCAGTATTTT.